This passage covers 30 T cell receptor beta chains from one sample sequenced in a study of CD8+CD57+ T cells in acquired aplastic anemia. TCR beta VDJ and CDR3 profiles were obtained from a genomic DNA template. TCRdb re-derived calls from the reads in MiXCR, one entry per CDR3 protein. The repertoire consists of about 200,000 distinct CDR3 sequences, with roughly 53% occurring once and the leading ten covering 20%. Sequenced patients had shown CD8+CD57+ cell expansion by flow cytometry. The sample was sorted CD4+, CD8+, or CD8+CD57+ T cells (not recorded which) from PBMCs. These receptors were collected from a human donor with aplastic anemia.

This chain uses TRBV12-3 or TRBV12-4 with TRBJ1-6, with D maybe TRBD1 (6 bases). This CDR3 comprises 14 residues. The ends were cut back, 3 bases at V and 9 bases at J, with 12 bases in the middle. The CDR3 nucleotides are TGTGCCAGCAGTTTGAGGGGGGGCGGTTCACCCCTCCACTTT. Encoded protein: CASSLRGGGSPLHF.

The rearrangement links TRBV7-9 to TRBJ2-7; TRBD1 aligns across 9 bases. The V segment lost 3 bases and the J segment 4 bases; nucleotides outside the gene matches: 1. The germline CDR1 and CDR2 sequences are SEHNR and FQNEAQ (reference sequence). The CDR3 is made up of 13 amino acids. In DNA, the CDR3 is TGTGCCAGCAGCTTCGACAGGGGGTACGAGCAGTACTTC. This codes for CASSFDRGYEQYF.

The table lists this clonotype with a few counts. A clone one base away is much larger, so this may be a read error. This sequence joins TRBV24-1 and TRBJ2-2, with no clear D. Germline V gene sequence: CDR1 KGHDR, CDR2 SFDVKD. The CDR3 loop spans 14 amino acids. Trimming took 12 bases from V and 1 from J, leaving 14 bases between them. CDR3 coding DNA: TGTGCCCCCCACGGAAGGCGGAACACCGGGGAGCTGTTTTTT. Encoded protein: CAPHGRRNTGELFF.

This clonotype appeared a few times. A read error is possible here, since a much larger clone lies one base away. The rearrangement joins TRBV6-5 to TRBJ2-5; TRBD2 aligns across 8 bases. The CDR3 covers 11 residues. Looked up from germline, CDR1 is MNHEY and CDR2 is SVGAGI. V shed 10 bases and J 7 bases; nucleotides not matched to a gene: 5. In nucleotides, the CDR3 is TGTGCCACCGGGGGGGGCGGGACCCAGTACTTC. Translation: CATGGGGTQYF.

This rearrangement joins TRBV2 to TRBJ2-3; 8 bases fit TRBD1. Looked up from germline, CDR1 is SNHLY and CDR2 is FYNNEI. V lost 1 base, J lost 4 bases, and 4 bases stayed unmatched. This CDR3 has 15 residues. As DNA, the CDR3 is TGTGCCAGCAGTGAAGGGACAGGGCGGGCAGATACGCAGTATTTT. Its protein is CASSEGTGRADTQYF.

In the case of this clonotype: This may be a read error, as it is one base from a much larger clone. The chain combines TRBV25-1 with TRBJ1-4, with D possibly being TRBD1 (6 bases). The CDR3 runs 17 residues. Per the germline V gene, CDR1 is MGHDK and CDR2 is SYGVNS. CDR3 region: CASSVGGATLSSENLFF. DNA of the CDR3: TGTGCCAGCAGTGTTGGGGGGGCGACCTTATCTAGTGAAAACCTGTTTTTT. Using reference TRBV25-1 and TRBJ1-4 for the parts outside the CDR3, the full variable domain is EADIYQTPRYLVIGTGKKITLECSQTMGHDKMYWYQQDPGMELHLIHYSYGVNSTEKGDLSSESTVSRIRTEHFPLTLESARPSHTSQYLCASSVGGATLSSENLFFGSGTQLSVL.

This clonotype was seen repeatedly, ten times or more. CDR3 sequence reads: CASTTGFLEQYF. CDR3 sequence (DNA): TGTGCCAGCACGACAGGGTTTCTTGAGCAGTACTTC. The chain is built from TRBV2 and TRBJ2-7, with 7 bases that match TRBD1. Germline loops: CDR1 SNHLY, CDR2 FYNNEI. The V segment lost 7 bases and the J segment 7 bases; nucleotides outside the gene matches: 7. This CDR3 contains 12 residues.

This clonotype has a handful of counts. The chain combines TRBV19 with TRBJ2-7, with D possibly matching TRBD2 (6 bases). With 6 bases removed from V and 0 bases from J, the gap between germline ends came to 18 bases. Germline V lookup: CDR1 LNHDA, CDR2 SQIVND (reference sequence). This CDR3 contains 16 residues. For the CDR3, the DNA is TGTGCCAGTAGCGTAGGGACTCCACCGGGCTCCTACGAGCAGTACTTC. Its translation is CASSVGTPPGSYEQYF.

This clonotype was recorded only once. The CDR3 region has the DNA TGCAGCGTTAAGGAGGAGAATCGCGGCACTGAAGCTTTCTTT. It yields the protein CSVKEENRGTEAFF. This chain joins TRBV29-1 and TRBJ1-1; D unresolved. The V and J ends lost 5 bases and 4 bases respectively, with 17 bases between them. CDR3 length: 14 residues. Germline lookup yields CDR1 SQVTM and CDR2 ANQGSEA.

The chain combines TRBV6-5 with TRBJ1-5; D is uncertain. The germline gives CDR1 MNHEY, CDR2 SVGAGI. The ends were cut back, 0 bases at V and 3 bases at J, with 9 bases in the middle. This CDR3 contains 15 residues. CDR3: CASSYSGLPNQPQHF. CDR3 in DNA: TGTGCCAGCAGTTACTCCGGGCTACCCAATCAGCCCCAGCATTTT.

This clonotype was recorded at least ten times. CDR3 loop: CASSLFNRVDTRVRTRGYTF. CDR3 DNA sequence: TGTGCCAGCAGCCTGTTCAACCGGGTGGACACCCGGGTGCGTACCAGGGGCTACACCTTC. The chain recombines TRBV7-9 with TRBJ1-2, with D possibly matching TRBD1 (5 bases). CDR3 length: 20 residues. Trimming took off 5 bases at V and 8 bases at J, with 36 bases between the two ends. CDR1 is SEHNR and CDR2 is FQNEAQ in the germline V gene (reference sequence).

The V gene is TRBV29-1, the J gene TRBJ1-1; D remains ambiguous. The CDR3 covers 12 residues. Germline values: CDR1 SQVTM, CDR2 ANQGSEA. The CDR3, as DNA: TGCATCCCGGAGGGAGTGATTACTGAAGCTTTCTTT. It is translated as CIPEGVITEAFF.

The CDR3 DNA is TGCGCCAGCAGCCAGGACCTTAACGGGACAGGTAAGTACAATGAGCAGTTCTTC. This translates into CASSQDLNGTGKYNEQFF. The chain couples TRBV4-1 to TRBJ2-1; 8 bases fit TRBD1. The germline CDR1 and CDR2 sequences are MGHRA and YSYEKL. Trimming cost V 3 bases and J 4 bases; bases outside gene matches: 14. The CDR3 runs 18 residues.

This clonotype was counted many times. The chain carries TRBV7-9 and TRBJ2-3, with D tentatively TRBD2 (7 bases). The germline gives CDR1 SEHNR, CDR2 FQNEAQ (reference sequence). This CDR3 comprises 13 residues. V was cut by 5 bases and J by 2 bases, with 8 bases left in between. In DNA, the CDR3 is TGTGCCAGCAGCGGGGGGGCCACAGATACGCAGTATTTT. Its protein product is CASSGGATDTQYF.

Remarks on this clonotype: A single base separates this from a much larger clone, so it may be a read error. The V call is TRBV6-5, the J call TRBJ2-5; D perhaps matches TRBD1 (5 bases). Germline CDR1 MNHEY, CDR2 SVGAGI. The CDR3 has 14 amino acids. CDR3 in DNA: TGTGCCTGCAGTCTCCGGCAGGGTTGGGAGACCCAGTACTTC. Translating gives CACSLRQGWETQYF.

The chain is built from TRBV25-1 and TRBJ2-7, with no clear D. Germline loops: CDR1 MGHDK, CDR2 SYGVNS. Between the trimmed V and J ends, which lost 5 bases and 7 bases, there was a span of 9 bases. This CDR3 has 11 residues. CDR3 residues: CASSSYGEQYF. The CDR3 DNA reads TGTGCCAGCAGTTCTTACGGGGAGCAGTACTTC.

The chain has TRBV20-1 and TRBJ2-7, with a possible D match to TRBD2 (5 bases). TRBJ2-1 matches the DNA end more closely, so the J call is doubtful. This CDR3 spans 16 amino acids. Looked up from germline, CDR1 is DFQATT and CDR2 is SNEGSKA (reference sequence). As DNA, the CDR3 is TGCAGTGCTAGAGATCGTTTCAGCGGTTCTTACAATGAGCAGTTCTTC. Amino acid sequence: CSARDRFSGSYNEQFF.

This clonotype was seen ten or more times. This sequence joins TRBV12-3 or TRBV12-4 and TRBJ1-5, with 9 bases aligning to TRBD1. This CDR3 region has 17 residues. The V and J ends lost 6 bases and 2 bases, in that order; junction bases with no gene match: 11. The CDR3 coding sequence is TGTGCCAGCAGCTTTTCGCCGACAGGGGGAGGCAATCAGCCCCAGCATTTT. Translation gives CASSFSPTGGGNQPQHF.

This chain uses TRBV5-8 with TRBJ2-2; D is unresolved. The CDR3 covers 16 residues. Germline V lookup: CDR1 SGHTS, CDR2 YDEGEE. The germline V and J ends were trimmed by 4 bases and 4 bases, with 17 bases remaining between them. This CDR3 reads CASSPRPSLVTGELFF. The DNA for the CDR3 is TGTGCCAGCAGCCCCCGACCTAGTTTGGTCACCGGGGAGCTGTTTTTT.

In its sample, this clonotype was seen a few times. J is TRBJ1-3 and V is TRBV3-1; 8 positions match TRBD1. Germline assignment: CDR1 LGHDT and CDR2 YNNKEL (reference sequence). This CDR3 has 17 amino acids. The J segment lost 0 bases and the V segment lost 4 bases, leaving 8 bases of the junction unmatched. The CDR3 DNA reads TGTGCCAGCAGCCCGTTGCGACAGGGGCTCTCTGGAAACACCATATATTTT. It specifies CASSPLRQGLSGNTIYF.

The rearrangement joins TRBV7-3 to TRBJ2-7; tentative D call: TRBD2 (7 bases). Per germline, CDR1 SGHTA and CDR2 FQGTGA. The V and J ends lost 0 bases and 4 bases respectively, with 16 bases between them. The CDR3 covers 16 residues. This CDR3 reads CASSLTSGGNLYEQYF. CDR3 in DNA: TGTGCCAGCAGCTTAACATCGGGGGGCAACCTTTACGAGCAGTACTTC.

This chain joins TRBV20-1 and TRBJ1-5; D not certain. Germline CDR1 is DFQATT and CDR2 is SNEGSKA (reference sequence). CDR3 size: 13 residues. With 0 bases removed from V and 11 bases from J, the gap between germline ends came to 14 bases. The CDR3 DNA sequence: TGCAGTGCTAGAGAGGAGGTAGAAGAGACCCAGCATTTT. The encoded protein is CSAREEVEETQHF.

This clonotype was observed many times. The V and J genes are TRBV12-3 or TRBV12-4 and TRBJ1-1; 8 bases align to TRBD1. The V gene end was trimmed by 4 bases and the J gene end by 4 bases; junction bases not matched to a gene: 8. The CDR3 totals 15 residues. CDR3 region: CASSWGDRGVTEAFF. CDR3 DNA sequence: TGTGCCAGCAGTTGGGGAGACAGGGGTGTCACTGAAGCTTTCTTT.

This clonotype was detected once. The chain employs TRBV15 and TRBJ2-5; D possibly matches TRBD1 or TRBD2 (5 bases each). The CDR3 is made up of 16 amino acids. V shed 3 bases and J shed 3 bases, with 17 bases lying between them. CDR1 and CDR2 (germline): LNHNV, YYDKDF (reference sequence). For the CDR3, the DNA is TGTGCCACCAGCAGCCTCAACCGGGACCCTGAAGAGACCCAGTACTTC. This sequence encodes CATSSLNRDPEETQYF.

This clonotype was recorded many times. This chain uses TRBV7-3 with TRBJ1-2; 7 bases agree with TRBD1. Germline CDR1 and CDR2: SGHTA and FQGTGA. V was pared by 5 bases and J by 3 bases, with 3 bases of the junction left unmatched. This CDR3 contains 13 residues. Here the CDR3 DNA reads TGTGCCAGCAGCCACGGGACAGACTATGGCTACACCTTC. Its protein is CASSHGTDYGYTF.

The chain links TRBV5-1 to TRBJ2-7; TRBD2 agrees at 8 bases. V was pared by 2 bases and J by 2 bases, with 6 bases of the junction left unmatched. Looked up from germline, CDR1 is SGHRS and CDR2 is YFSETQ. This CDR3 has 15 residues. The CDR3 region has the DNA TGCGCCAGCAGCTTTGTGAGCGGGGGACCCTACGAGCAGTACTTC. Translated, it gives CASSFVSGGPYEQYF.

The V gene is TRBV18, the J gene TRBJ2-5; 7 nucleotides match TRBD1. The CDR3 sequence is 13 residues long. V shed 6 bases, J shed 2 bases, and the junction held 3 bases outside the gene matches. Germline V gene lookup returns CDR1 KGHSH and CDR2 LQKENI. The CDR3 bases are TGTGCCAGCTCGGACAGGCATCAAGAGACCCAGTACTTC. Amino acid sequence: CASSDRHQETQYF.

This chain uses TRBV11-2 with TRBJ1-3; D is possibly TRBD1 (5 bases). The V gene lost 5 bases and the J gene lost 0 bases, with 11 bases spanning the gap. CDR1 SGHAT and CDR2 FQNNGV come from the germline V gene. This CDR3 region has 15 residues. CDR3 region: CASSRGVSSGNTIYF. CDR3 nucleotide sequence: TGTGCCAGCAGCAGAGGGGTGAGCTCTGGAAACACCATATATTTT. The whole variable domain, filled in from reference TRBV11-2 and TRBJ1-3, reads EAGVAQSPRYKIIEKRQSVAFWCNPISGHATLYWYQQILGQGPKLLIQFQNNGVVDDSQLPKDRFSAERLKGVDSTLKIQPAKLEDSAVYLCASSRGVSSGNTIYFGEGSWLTVV.

The V call is TRBV9, the J call TRBJ2-3; 11 bases match TRBD2. Unmatched junction bases numbered 5, after V lost 2 bases and J lost 6 bases. Per germline, CDR1 SGDLS and CDR2 YYNGEE. This CDR3 is built from 15 residues. The CDR3 DNA sequence: TGTGCCAGCAGCGTGCTAGCGGGGGGAGTGGATACGCAGTATTTT. Translating it yields CASSVLAGGVDTQYF.

The V gene is TRBV5-5, the J gene TRBJ1-6, with 8 bases identical to TRBD1. This CDR3 is built from 14 residues. J was trimmed by 5 bases and V by 4 bases; bases with no gene match: 2. Germline V gene data show CDR1 as SGHKS and CDR2 as YYEKEE (reference sequence). The CDR3 nucleotides read TGTGCCAGCAGCGGGGGACAGGATAATTCACCCCTCCACTTT. Protein: CASSGGQDNSPLHF.